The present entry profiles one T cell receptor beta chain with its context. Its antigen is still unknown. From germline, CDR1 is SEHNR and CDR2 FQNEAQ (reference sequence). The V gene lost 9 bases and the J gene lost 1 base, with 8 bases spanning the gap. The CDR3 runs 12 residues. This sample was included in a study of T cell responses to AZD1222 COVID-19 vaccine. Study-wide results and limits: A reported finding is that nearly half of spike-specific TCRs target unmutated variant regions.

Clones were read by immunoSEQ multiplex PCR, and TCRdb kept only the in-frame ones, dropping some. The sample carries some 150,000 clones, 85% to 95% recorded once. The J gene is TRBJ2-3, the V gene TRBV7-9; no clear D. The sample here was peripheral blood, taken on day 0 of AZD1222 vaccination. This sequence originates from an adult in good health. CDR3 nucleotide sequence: TGTGCCAGTTCTTGGGGCACAGATACGCAGTATTTT. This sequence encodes CASSWGTDTQYF. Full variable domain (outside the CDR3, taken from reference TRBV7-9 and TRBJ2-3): DTGVSQNPRHKITKRGQNVTFRCDPISEHNRLYWYRQTLGQGPEFLTYFQNEAQLEKSRLLSDRFSAERPKGSFSTLEIQRTEQGDSAMYLCASSWGTDTQYFGPGTRLTVL.